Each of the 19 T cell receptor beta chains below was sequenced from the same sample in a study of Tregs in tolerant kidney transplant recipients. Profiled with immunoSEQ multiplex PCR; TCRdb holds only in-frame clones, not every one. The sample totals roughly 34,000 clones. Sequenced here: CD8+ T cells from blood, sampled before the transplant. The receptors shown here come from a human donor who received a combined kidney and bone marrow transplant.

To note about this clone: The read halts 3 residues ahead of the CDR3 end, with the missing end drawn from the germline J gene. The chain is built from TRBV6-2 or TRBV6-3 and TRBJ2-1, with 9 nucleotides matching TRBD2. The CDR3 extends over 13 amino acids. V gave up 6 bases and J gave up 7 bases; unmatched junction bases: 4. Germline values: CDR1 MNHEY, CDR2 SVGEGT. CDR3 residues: CASSQTSGNEQFF. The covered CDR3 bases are TGTGCCAGCAGCCAGACTAGCGGAAATGAG.

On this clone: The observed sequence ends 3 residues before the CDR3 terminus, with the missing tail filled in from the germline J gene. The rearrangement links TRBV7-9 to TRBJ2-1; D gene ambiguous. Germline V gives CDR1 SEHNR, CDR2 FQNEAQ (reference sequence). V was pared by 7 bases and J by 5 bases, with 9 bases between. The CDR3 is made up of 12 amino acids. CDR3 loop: CASTQEHNEQFF. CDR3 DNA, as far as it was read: TGTGCCAGCACGCAGGAACACAATGAG.

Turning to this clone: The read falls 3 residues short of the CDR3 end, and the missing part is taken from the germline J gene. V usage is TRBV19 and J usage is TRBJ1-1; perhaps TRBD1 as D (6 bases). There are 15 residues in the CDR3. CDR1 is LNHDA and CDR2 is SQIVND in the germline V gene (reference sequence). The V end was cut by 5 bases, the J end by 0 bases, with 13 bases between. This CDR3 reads CASSPRTEVNTEAFF. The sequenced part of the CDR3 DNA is TGTGCCAGTAGTCCGCGGACAGAGGTGAACACTGAA. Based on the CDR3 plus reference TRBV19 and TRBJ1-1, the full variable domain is DGGITQSPKYLFRKEGQNVTLSCEQNLNHDAMYWYRQDPGQGLRLIYYSQIVNDFQKGDIAEGYSVSREKKESFPLTVTSAQKNPTAFYLCASSPRTEVNTEAFFGQGTRLTVV.

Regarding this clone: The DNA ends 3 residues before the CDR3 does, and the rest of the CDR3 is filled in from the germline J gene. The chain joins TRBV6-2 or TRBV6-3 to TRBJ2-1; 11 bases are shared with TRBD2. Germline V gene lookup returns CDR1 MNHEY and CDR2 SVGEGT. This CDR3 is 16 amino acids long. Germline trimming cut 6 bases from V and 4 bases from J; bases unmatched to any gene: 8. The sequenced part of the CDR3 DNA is TGTGCCAGCAGACCGCTAGCGGGGGGTTATTACAATGAG. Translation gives CASRPLAGGYYNE. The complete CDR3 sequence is CASRPLAGGYYNEQFF.

CDR3 DNA, as far as it was read: TGTGCCAGCAGCCCCTGGAGTCGCGGGGGGCCAGACGGGGAG. Translating it yields CASSPWSRGGPDGE. In full, the CDR3 reads CASSPWSRGGPDGELFF. The genes are TRBV7-7 and TRBJ2-2; 8 bases are shared with TRBD2. The read halts 3 residues ahead of the CDR3 end, with the missing end drawn from the germline J gene. J gave up 7 bases and V 5 bases, and 15 bases lay outside the gene matches. Germline loops: CDR1 SSHAT, CDR2 FNYEAQ (reference sequence). This CDR3 region has 17 residues.

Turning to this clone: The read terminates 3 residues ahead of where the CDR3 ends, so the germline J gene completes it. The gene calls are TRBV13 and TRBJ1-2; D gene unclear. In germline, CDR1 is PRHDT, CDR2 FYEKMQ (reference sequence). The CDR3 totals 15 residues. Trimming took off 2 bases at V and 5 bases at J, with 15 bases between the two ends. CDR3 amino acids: CASSLMAAENYGYTF. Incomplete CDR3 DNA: TGTGCCAGCAGCTTAATGGCGGCAGAGAATTATGGC.

CDR3 residues: CSARASVAGVVNEQFF. The CDR3 DNA, read in part, is TGCAGTGCTAGAGCTAGCGTAGCGGGAGTCGTCAATGAG. The chain links TRBV20-1 to TRBJ2-1, with 9 bases aligning to TRBD2. The CDR3 goes on 3 residues after the read ends, and that part is filled in from the germline J gene. CDR3 size: 16 residues. Germline V gene data show CDR1 as DFQATT and CDR2 as SNEGSKA (reference sequence). V shed 1 base and J 6 bases; nucleotides not matched to a gene: 10.

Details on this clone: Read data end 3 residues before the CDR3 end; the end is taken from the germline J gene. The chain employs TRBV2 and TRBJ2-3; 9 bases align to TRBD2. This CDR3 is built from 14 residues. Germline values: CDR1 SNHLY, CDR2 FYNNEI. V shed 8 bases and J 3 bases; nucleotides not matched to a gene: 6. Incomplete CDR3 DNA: TGTGCCAGCTCGCGGGGGGGCGGAACAGATACG. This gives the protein CASSRGGGTDT. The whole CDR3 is CASSRGGGTDTQYF. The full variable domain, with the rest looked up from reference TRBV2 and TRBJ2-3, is EPEVTQTPSHQVTQMGQEVILRCVPISNHLYFYWYRQILGQKVEFLVSFYNNEISEKSEIFDDQFSVERPDGSNFTLKIRSTKLEDSAMYFCASSRGGGTDTQYFGPGTRLTVL.

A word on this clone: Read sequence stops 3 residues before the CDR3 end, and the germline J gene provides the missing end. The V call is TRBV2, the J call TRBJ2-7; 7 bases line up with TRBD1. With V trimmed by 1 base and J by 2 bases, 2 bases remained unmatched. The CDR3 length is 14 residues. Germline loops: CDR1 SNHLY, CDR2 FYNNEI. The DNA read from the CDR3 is TGTGCCAGCAGTGAAGGGGACAGAACCTACGAG. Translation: CASSEGDRTYE. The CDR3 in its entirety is CASSEGDRTYEQYF.

The CDR3 region is CASSSTVNTEAFF. CDR3 DNA (partial): TGTGCCAGTAGCTCTACAGTGAACACTGAA. This chain joins TRBV19 and TRBJ1-1; D not resolved. The read gets to within 3 residues of the CDR3 end, and the germline J gene fills in the rest. In germline, CDR1 is LNHDA, CDR2 SQIVND (reference sequence). V was pared by 6 bases and J by 0 bases, with 8 bases between. The CDR3 extends over 13 amino acids.

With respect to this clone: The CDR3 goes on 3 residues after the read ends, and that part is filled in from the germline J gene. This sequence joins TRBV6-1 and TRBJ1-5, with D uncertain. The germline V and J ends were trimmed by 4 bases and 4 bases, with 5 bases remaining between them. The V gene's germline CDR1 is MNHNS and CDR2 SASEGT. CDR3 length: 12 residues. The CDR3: CASSVGNQPQHF. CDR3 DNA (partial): TGTGCCAGCAGTGTCGGTAATCAGCCC.

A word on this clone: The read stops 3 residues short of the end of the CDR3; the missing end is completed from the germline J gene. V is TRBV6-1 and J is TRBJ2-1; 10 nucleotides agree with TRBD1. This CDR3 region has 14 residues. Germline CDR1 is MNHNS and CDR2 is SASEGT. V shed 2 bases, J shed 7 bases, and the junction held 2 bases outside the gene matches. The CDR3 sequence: CASSELGQGNEQFF. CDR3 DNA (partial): TGTGCCAGCAGTGAACTGGGACAGGGGAATGAG.

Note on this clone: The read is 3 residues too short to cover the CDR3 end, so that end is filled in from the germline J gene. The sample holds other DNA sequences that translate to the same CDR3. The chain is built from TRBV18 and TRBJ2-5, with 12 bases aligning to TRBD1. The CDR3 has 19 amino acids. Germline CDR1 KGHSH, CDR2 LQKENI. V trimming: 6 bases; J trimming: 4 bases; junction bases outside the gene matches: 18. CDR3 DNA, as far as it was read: TGTGCCAGCTCCCCATACGAAAACACGGGACAGGGGGCTCTAGAGACC. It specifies CASSPYENTGQGALET. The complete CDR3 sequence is CASSPYENTGQGALETQYF. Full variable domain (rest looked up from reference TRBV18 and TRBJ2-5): NAGVMQNPRHLVRRRGQEARLRCSPMKGHSHVYWYRQLPEEGLKFMVYLQKENIIDESGMPKERFSAEFPKEGPSILRIQQVVRGDSAAYFCASSPYENTGQGALETQYFGPGTRLLVL.

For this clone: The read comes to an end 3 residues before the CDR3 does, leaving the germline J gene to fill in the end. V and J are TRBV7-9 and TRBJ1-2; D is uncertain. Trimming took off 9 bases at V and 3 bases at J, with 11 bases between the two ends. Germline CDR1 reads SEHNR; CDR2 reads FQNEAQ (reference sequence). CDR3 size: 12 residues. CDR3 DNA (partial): TGTGCCAGTATGCACGGGGACTATGGC. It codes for CASMHGDYG. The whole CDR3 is CASMHGDYGYTF.

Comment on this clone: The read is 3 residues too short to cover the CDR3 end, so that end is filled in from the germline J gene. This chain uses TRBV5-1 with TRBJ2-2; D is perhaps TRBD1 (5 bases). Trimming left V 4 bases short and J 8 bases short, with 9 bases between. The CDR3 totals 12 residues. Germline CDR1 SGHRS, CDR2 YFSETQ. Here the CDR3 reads CASSPGQGELFF. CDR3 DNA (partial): TGCGCCAGCAGCCCCGGACAAGGGGAG.

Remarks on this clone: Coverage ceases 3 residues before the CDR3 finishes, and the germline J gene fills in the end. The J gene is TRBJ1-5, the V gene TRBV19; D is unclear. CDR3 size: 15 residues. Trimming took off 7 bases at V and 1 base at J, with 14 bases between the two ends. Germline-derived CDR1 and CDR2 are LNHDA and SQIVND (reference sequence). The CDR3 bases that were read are TGTGCCAGTAAGTGGGCCTCTGGCAGCAATCAGCCC. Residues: CASKWASGSNQP. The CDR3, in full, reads CASKWASGSNQPQHF.

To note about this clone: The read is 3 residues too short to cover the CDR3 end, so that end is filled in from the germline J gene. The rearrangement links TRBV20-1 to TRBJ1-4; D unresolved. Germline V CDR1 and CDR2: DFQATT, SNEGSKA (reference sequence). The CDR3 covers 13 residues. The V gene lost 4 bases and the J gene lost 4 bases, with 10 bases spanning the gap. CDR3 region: CSANEAGNEKLFF. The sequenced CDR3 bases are TGCAGTGCTAACGAGGCTGGTAATGAAAAA.

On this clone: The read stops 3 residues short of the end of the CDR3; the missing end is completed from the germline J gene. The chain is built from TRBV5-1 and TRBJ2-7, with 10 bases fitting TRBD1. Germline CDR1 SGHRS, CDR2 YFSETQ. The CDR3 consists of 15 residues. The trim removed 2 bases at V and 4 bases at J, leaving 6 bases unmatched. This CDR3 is CASSFTGTGEYEQYF. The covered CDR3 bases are TGCGCCAGCAGCTTTACCGGGACAGGGGAATACGAG.

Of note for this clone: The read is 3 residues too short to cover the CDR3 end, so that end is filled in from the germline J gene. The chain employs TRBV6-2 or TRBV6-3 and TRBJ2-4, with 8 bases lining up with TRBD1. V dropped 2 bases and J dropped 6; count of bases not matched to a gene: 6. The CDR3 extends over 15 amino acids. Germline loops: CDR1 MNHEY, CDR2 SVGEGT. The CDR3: CASSYHRGVGNIQYF. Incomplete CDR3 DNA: TGTGCCAGCAGTTACCACAGGGGGGTGGGAAACATT.